This TCR beta chain was sequenced during a study of CD8+CD57+ T cells in acquired aplastic anemia. Study summary: When averaged, DNA from sorted CD4+ and CD8+ cells came to about 3 ug.

With respect to this clonotype: An end of the junction differs from the germline gene, which may be a read error.

The CDR3 runs to 13 residues. The germline CDR1 and CDR2 sequences are MGHDK and SYGVNS. Profiling of TCR beta VDJ combinations and CDR3 sequences used genomic DNA as template. Each CDR3 protein gets one entry after TCRdb re-called the reads with MiXCR. The sample contains about 75,000 distinct CDR3 sequences, 60% to 75% of which appear only once. Patients sequenced had flow cytometry evidence of CD8+CD57+ cell expansion. The material sequenced was sorted CD4+, CD8+, or CD8+CD57+ T cells (not recorded which) from PBMCs. The rearrangement uses TRBV25-1 and TRBJ1-4; D unresolved. The receptor was derived from a human donor with aplastic anemia. CDR3 loop: CASSASGREKLFF. The CDR3 nucleotides read TGTGCCAGCAGCGCGTCAGGTCGTGAAAAGCTGTTTTTT.